The clone carrying this T cell receptor (beta chain) was counted only a few times. The antigen is not known. J was trimmed by 5 bases and V by 4 bases; bases with no gene match: 4. The CDR3 runs 12 residues. CDR1 is DFQATT and CDR2 is SNEGSKA in the germline V gene (reference sequence). The sample originates from a study of CD8+CD57+ T cells in acquired aplastic anemia. Turning to the study itself: Sorted CD4+ and CD8+ cell DNA averaged approximately 3 ug.

Study-wide results and caveats: Overlap between patients and controls comprised about 28 CD8+ CDR3 sequences.

Genomic DNA, serving as template, underwent TCR beta VDJ and CDR3 profiling. Each CDR3 protein is one row after TCRdb ran MiXCR on the reads. The data contain a few hundred thousand distinct CDR3 sequences, around 63% of them singletons. The sequenced sample was sorted CD4+, CD8+, or CD8+CD57+ T cells (not recorded which) from PBMCs. The V and J genes are TRBV20-1 and TRBJ2-5; 7 bases are shared with TRBD1. This sequence originates from a human donor in good health. This CDR3 is CSAKGAGETQYF. CDR3 in DNA: TGCAGTGCTAAGGGGGCAGGGGAGACCCAGTACTTC.